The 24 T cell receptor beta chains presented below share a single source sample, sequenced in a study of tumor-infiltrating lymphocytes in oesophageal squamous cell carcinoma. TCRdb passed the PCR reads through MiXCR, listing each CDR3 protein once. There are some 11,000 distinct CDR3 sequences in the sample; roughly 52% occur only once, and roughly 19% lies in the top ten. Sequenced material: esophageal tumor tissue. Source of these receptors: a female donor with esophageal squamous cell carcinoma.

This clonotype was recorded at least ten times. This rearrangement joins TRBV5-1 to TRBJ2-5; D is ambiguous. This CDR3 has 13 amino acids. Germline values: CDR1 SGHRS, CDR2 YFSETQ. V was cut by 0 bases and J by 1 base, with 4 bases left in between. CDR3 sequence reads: CASSLALQETQYF. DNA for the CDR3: TGCGCCAGCAGCTTGGCCCTCCAAGAGACCCAGTACTTC.

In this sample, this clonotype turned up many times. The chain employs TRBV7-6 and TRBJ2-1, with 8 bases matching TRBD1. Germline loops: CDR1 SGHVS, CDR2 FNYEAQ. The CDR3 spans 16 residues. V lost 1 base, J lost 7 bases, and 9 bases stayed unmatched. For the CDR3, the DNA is TGTGCCAGCAGCTTAGTGTATTCAGGGGGCTCTAATGAGCAGTTCTTC. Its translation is CASSLVYSGGSNEQFF.

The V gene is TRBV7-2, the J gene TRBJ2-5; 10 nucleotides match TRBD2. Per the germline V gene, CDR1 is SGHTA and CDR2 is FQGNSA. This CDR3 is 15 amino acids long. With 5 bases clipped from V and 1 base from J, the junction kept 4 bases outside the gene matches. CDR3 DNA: TGTGCCAGCAGCCGACTAGCGGGTACCCAAGAGACCCAGTACTTC. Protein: CASSRLAGTQETQYF.

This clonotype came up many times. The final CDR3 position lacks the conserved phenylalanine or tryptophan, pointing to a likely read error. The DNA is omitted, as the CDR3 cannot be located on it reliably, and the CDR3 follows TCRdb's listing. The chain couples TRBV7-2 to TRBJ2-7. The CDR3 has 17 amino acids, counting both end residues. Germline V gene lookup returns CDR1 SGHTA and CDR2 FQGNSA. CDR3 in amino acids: CASSFSFFSKNGYTFGS.

The CDR3 DNA sequence: TGTGCCAGCAGCTTAGCCCCCTTTATGAGTAACACTGAAGCTTTCTTT. It specifies CASSLAPFMSNTEAFF. The J gene is TRBJ1-1, the V gene TRBV7-2; D gene ambiguous. The CDR3 runs to 16 residues. CDR1 SGHTA and CDR2 FQGNSA come from the germline V gene. Trimming pared 0 bases from V and 2 bases from J, leaving 13 bases between.

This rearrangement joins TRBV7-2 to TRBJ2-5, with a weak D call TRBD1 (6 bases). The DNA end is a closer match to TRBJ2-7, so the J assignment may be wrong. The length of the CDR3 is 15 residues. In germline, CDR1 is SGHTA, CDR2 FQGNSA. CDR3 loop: CASSFRRDNKYEQYF. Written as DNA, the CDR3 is TGTGCCAGCAGCTTTCGCAGGGACAACAAGTACGAGCAGTACTTC.

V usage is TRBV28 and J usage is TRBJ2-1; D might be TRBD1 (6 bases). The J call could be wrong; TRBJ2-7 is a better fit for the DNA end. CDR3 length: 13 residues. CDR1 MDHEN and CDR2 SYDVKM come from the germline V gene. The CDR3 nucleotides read TGTGCCAGCCTTAACTCCAGGGGCTACGAGCAGTACTTC. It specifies CASLNSRGYEQYF.

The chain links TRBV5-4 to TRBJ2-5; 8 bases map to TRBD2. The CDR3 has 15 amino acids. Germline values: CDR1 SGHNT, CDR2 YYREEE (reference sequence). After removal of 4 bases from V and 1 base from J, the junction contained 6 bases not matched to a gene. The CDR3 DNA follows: TGTGCCAGCAGCCCGGTAGCGGGACCCCAAGAGACCCAGTACTTC. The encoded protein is CASSPVAGPQETQYF. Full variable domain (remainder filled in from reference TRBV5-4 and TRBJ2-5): ETGVTQSPTHLIKTRGQQVTLRCSSQSGHNTVSWYQQALGQGPQFIFQYYREEENGRGNFPPRFSGLQFPNYSSELNVNALELDDSALYLCASSPVAGPQETQYFGPGTRLLVL.

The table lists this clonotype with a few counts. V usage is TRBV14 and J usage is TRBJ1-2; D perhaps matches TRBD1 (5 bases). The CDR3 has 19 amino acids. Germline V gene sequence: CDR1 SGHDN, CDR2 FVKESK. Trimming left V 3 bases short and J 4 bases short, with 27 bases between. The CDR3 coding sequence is TGTGCCAGCAGCCAGCAAGAAACGACAGCCCCGTTAAAATTCTATGGCTACACCTTC. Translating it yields CASSQQETTAPLKFYGYTF.

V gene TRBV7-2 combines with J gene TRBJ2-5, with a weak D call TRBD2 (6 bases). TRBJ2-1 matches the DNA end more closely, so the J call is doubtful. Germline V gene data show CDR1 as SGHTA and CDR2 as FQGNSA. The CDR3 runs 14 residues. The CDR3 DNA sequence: TGTGCCAGCAGCTTAGCTGGGACTCTAAATGAGCAGTTCTTC. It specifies CASSLAGTLNEQFF.

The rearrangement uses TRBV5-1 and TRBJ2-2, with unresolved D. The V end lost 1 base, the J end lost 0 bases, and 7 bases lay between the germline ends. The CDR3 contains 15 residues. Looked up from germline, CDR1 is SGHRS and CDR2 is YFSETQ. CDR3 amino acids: CASSLLQSNTGELFF. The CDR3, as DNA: TGCGCCAGCAGCTTGTTACAATCGAACACCGGGGAGCTGTTTTTT.

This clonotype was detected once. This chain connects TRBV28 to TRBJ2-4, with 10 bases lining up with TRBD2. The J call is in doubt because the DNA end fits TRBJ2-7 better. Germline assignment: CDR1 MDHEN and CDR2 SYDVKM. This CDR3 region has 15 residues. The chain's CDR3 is CASSLAGVGSYEQYF. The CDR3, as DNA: TGTGCCAGCAGCCTAGCGGGAGTGGGCTCCTACGAGCAGTACTTC.

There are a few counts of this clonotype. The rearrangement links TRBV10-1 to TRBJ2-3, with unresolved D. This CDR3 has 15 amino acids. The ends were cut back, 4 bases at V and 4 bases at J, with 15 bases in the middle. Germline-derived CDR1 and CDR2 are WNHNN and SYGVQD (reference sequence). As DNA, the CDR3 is TGCGCCAGCAGTGGGGTAATAGAAAGTCCAGATACGCAGTATTTT. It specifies CASSGVIESPDTQYF.

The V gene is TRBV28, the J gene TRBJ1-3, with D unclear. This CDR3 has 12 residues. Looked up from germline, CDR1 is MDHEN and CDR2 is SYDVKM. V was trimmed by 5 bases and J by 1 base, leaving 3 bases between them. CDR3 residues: CASSESGNTIYF. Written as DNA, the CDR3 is TGTGCCAGCAGTGAGTCTGGAAACACCATATATTTT. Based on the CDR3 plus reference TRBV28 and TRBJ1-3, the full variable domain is DVKVTQSSRYLVKRTGEKVFLECVQDMDHENMFWYRQDPGLGLRLIYFSYDVKMKEKGDIPEGYSVSREKKERFSLILESASTNQTSMYLCASSESGNTIYFGEGSWLTVV.

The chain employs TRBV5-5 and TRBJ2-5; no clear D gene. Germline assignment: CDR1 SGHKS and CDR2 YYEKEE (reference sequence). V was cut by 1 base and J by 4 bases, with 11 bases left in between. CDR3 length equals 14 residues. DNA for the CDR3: TGTGCCAGCAGCTTGTCCGGAACAACAGAGACCCAGTACTTC. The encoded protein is CASSLSGTTETQYF.

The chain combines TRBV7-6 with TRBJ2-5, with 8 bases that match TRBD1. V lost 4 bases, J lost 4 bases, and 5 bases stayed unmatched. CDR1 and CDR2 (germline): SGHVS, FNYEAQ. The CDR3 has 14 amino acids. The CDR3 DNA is TGTGCCAGCAGCTCTGGACAGGGCGGAGAGACCCAGTACTTC. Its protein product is CASSSGQGGETQYF.

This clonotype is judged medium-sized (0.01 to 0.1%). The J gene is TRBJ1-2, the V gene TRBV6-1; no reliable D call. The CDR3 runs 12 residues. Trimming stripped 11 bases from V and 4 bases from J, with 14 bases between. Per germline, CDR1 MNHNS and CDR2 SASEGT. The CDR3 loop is CAVSRVGYGYTF. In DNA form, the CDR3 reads TGTGCCGTCTCTAGGGTCGGCTATGGCTACACCTTC.

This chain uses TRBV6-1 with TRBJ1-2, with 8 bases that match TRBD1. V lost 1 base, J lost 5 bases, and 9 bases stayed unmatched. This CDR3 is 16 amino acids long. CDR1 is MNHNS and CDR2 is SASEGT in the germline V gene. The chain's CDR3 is CASSEDPGQGGYGYTF. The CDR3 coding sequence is TGTGCCAGCAGTGAAGACCCCGGACAGGGAGGGTATGGCTACACCTTC.

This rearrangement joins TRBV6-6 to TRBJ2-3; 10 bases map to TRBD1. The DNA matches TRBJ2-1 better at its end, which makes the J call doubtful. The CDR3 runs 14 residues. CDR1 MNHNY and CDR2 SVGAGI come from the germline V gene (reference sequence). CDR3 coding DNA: TGTGCCAGCAGTTACTGGGGACAGGGGTACGAGCAGTTCTTC. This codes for CASSYWGQGYEQFF.

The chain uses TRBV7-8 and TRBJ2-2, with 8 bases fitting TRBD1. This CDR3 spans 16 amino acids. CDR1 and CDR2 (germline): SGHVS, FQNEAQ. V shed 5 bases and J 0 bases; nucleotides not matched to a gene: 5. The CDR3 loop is CASSRRGQANTGELFF. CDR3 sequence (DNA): TGTGCCAGCAGCCGACGGGGACAGGCGAACACCGGGGAGCTGTTTTTT.

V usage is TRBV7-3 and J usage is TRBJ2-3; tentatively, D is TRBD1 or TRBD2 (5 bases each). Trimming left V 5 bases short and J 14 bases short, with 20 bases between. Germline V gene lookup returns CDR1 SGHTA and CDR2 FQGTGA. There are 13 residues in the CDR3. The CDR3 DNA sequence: TGTGCCAGCAGCGCCCAGGAGGTAGGGGAGCTGTATTTT. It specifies CASSAQEVGELYF.

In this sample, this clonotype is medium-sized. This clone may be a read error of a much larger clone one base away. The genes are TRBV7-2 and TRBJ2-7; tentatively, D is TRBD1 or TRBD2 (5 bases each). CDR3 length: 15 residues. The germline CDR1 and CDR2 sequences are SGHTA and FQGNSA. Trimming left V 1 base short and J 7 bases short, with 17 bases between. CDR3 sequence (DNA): TGTGCCAGCAGCTTAGGTGTGAGGGGCCAGAATGAGCAGTACTTC. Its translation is CASSLGVRGQNEQYF.

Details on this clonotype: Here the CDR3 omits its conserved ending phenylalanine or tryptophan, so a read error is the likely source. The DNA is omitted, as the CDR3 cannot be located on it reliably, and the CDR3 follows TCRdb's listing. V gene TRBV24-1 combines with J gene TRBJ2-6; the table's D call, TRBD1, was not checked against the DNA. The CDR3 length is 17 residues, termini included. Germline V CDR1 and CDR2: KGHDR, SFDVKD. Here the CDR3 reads CATSAGTGGSNEQFFGA.

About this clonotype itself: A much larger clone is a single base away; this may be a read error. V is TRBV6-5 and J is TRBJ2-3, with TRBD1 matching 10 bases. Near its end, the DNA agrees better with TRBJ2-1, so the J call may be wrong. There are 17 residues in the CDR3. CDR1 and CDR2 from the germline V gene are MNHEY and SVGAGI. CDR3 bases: TGTGCCAGCAGCAAATTTCGACAGGGGGCCGGGGCGGAGACCCAGTTCTTC. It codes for CASSKFRQGAGAETQFF.